A single sample gave rise to the 8 T cell receptor beta chains below, sequenced in a study of shared clonotypes between healthy human individuals (dated by TCRdb to the early 2020s). Libraries came from the immunoSEQ multiplex PCR assay. The source is immuneACCESS, and TCRdb retained only in-frame sequences with V and J called. Part of the clones is not carried over; for the studies checked, unresolved V genes explain less than half of this, and the remainder is unexplained. For this sample there are approximately 2,200,000 clones; under 95% appear just once. The ten most abundant clones make up about 1.5% of the sample. For the CD8 naive samples, CD45RO-negative cells were positively selected for CCR7, yielding a CD45RA+CCR7+ population from which TemRA cells were excluded. The specimen was naive CD8+ T cells from PBMCs. According to the study, the label for this sample's cell subset or site signals: CD45RA+CCR7+. The receptors were sampled from a man aged 18 to 29 in good health. Some clones in this sample may be carry-over from other donors' samples.

This clone was observed once. This chain joins TRBV10-1 and TRBJ2-1; tentative D call: TRBD2 (6 bases). Germline V gives CDR1 WNHNN, CDR2 SYGVQD (reference sequence). CDR3 size: 14 residues. The V end lost 6 bases, the J end lost 6 bases, and 15 bases lay between the germline ends. CDR3 region: CASSGTRGGNEQFF. The CDR3 nucleotides are TGCGCCAGCAGCGGGACTCGGGGAGGCAATGAGCAGTTCTTC.

This chain connects TRBV2 to TRBJ1-2; 8 bases fit TRBD1. The CDR3 is 13 amino acids. CDR1 is SNHLY and CDR2 is FYNNEI in the germline V gene. J lost 6 bases, V lost 5 bases, and 5 bases had no gene match. As DNA, the CDR3 is TGTGCCAGCAGTTTGGGACAGGACGATGGCTACACCTTC. It codes for CASSLGQDDGYTF.

The count of this clone is one. The chain uses TRBV5-5 and TRBJ2-7; 9 positions agree with TRBD1. Germline CDR1 reads SGHKS; CDR2 reads YYEKEE (reference sequence). J was trimmed by 3 bases and V by 0 bases; bases with no gene match: 4. The CDR3 sequence is 15 residues long. The CDR3 reads CASSLGGQGGYEQYF. The CDR3 nucleotides are TGTGCCAGCAGCTTGGGGGGACAGGGAGGCTACGAGCAGTACTTC. The full variable domain, its missing parts supplied by reference TRBV5-5 and TRBJ2-7, is DAGVTQSPTHLIKTRGQQVTLRCSPISGHKSVSWYQQVLGQGPQFIFQYYEKEERGRGNFPDRFSARQFPNYSSELNVNALLLGDSALYLCASSLGGQGGYEQYFGPGTRLTVT.

The V gene is TRBV5-8, the J gene TRBJ2-7; unclear D gene. Germline CDR1 and CDR2: SGHTS and YDEGEE. This CDR3 contains 15 residues. Trimming stripped 2 bases from V and 0 bases from J, with 12 bases between. The CDR3 nucleotides read TGTGCCAGCAGCTTATCAGCCGGAAGCTCCTACGAGCAGTACTTC. Translated: CASSLSAGSSYEQYF.

This clone appeared a single time. The chain uses TRBV30 and TRBJ2-1, with 10 nucleotides matching TRBD2. The CDR3 loop spans 17 amino acids. Trimming at V came to 3 bases and at J to 8 bases, leaving 16 bases not matched to a gene. Germline CDR1 reads GTSNPN; CDR2 reads SVGIG (reference sequence). The CDR3 DNA reads as TGTGCCTGGAGGGAAGAAGCGGGAGGGTATCTTGGGGATGAGCAGTTCTTC. This sequence encodes CAWREEAGGYLGDEQFF.

The CDR3 DNA is TGTGCCAGCAGTTTAAGCGGGGGTGACTACGAGCAGTACTTC. Protein: CASSLSGGDYEQYF. The chain is built from TRBV28 and TRBJ2-7; 8 nucleotides align to TRBD2. V trimming: 2 bases; J trimming: 3 bases; junction bases outside the gene matches: 3. The CDR3 runs to 14 residues. The germline CDR1 and CDR2 sequences are MDHEN and SYDVKM.

This clone was seen a single time. The rearrangement joins TRBV9 to TRBJ1-4; D not certain. This CDR3 is built from 16 residues. Germline assignment: CDR1 SGDLS and CDR2 YYNGEE. Trimming pared 4 bases from V and 2 bases from J, leaving 15 bases between. The CDR3 is CASSRGGITTNEKLFF. CDR3 nucleotides: TGTGCCAGCAGCCGTGGAGGGATCACTACTAATGAAAAACTGTTTTTT.

The chain recombines TRBV19 with TRBJ2-2; TRBD1 is a possible D gene (6 bases). V was shortened by 5 bases and J by 1 base, with 8 bases between the two germline ends. CDR1 LNHDA and CDR2 SQIVND come from the germline V gene (reference sequence). The CDR3 loop spans 14 amino acids. CDR3 in DNA: TGTGCCAGTAGTCCGACAGGGAACACCGGGGAGCTGTTTTTT. Encoded protein: CASSPTGNTGELFF.